What follows are 7 T cell receptor beta chains derived from one specimen sequenced in a study of PD-1 blockade in classical Hodgkin lymphoma. Patients all relapsed after autologous stem cell transplantation, and there was variation in brentuximab vedotin exposure. TCRdb keeps only in-frame clones here, not all; method: immunoSEQ multiplex PCR. This sample has 24,000 or so clones; roughly three quarters occur once, and the top ten carry approximately 3.4%. Specimen: peripheral blood mononuclear cells (PBMCs), collected at baseline. The receptors originated from a human donor with classical Hodgkin lymphoma.

CDR3 coding DNA: TGTGCCAGCAGTGGCCCCCTGACTAGCGGGGGTAGGGAGACCCAGTACTTC. As protein: CASSGPLTSGGRETQYF. V gene TRBV2 combines with J gene TRBJ2-5; 12 bases are a match to TRBD2. The V and J ends lost 4 bases and 5 bases, in that order; junction bases with no gene match: 11. The CDR3 contains 17 residues. Germline V gives CDR1 SNHLY, CDR2 FYNNEI.

This clone was detected only once. V and J are TRBV5-6 and TRBJ2-4, with D perhaps TRBD1 or TRBD2 (5 bases each). The CDR3 has 15 residues. Germline V CDR1 and CDR2: SGHDT, YYEEEE. V dropped 1 base and J dropped 6 bases, with 14 bases sitting between them. CDR3 nucleotide sequence: TGTGCCAGCAGCTTGTCCGGGGCGCAAGGAAACATTCAGTACTTC. Protein sequence: CASSLSGAQGNIQYF.

This clone appeared a single time. This chain's CDR3 is CASSFRVYAEAFF. CDR3 bases: TGTGCCAGCAGCTTTCGGGTTTATGCTGAAGCTTTCTTT. This chain connects TRBV11-2 to TRBJ1-1; D remains ambiguous. This CDR3 is 13 amino acids long. Germline CDR1 reads SGHAT; CDR2 reads FQNNGV. Trimming cost V 3 bases and J 6 bases, with 11 bases left between them.

The chain is built from TRBV27 and TRBJ1-5; no firm D call. Trimming removed 4 bases at V and 5 bases at J, with 12 bases between. The length of the CDR3 is 14 residues. The germline CDR1 and CDR2 sequences are MNHEY and SMNVEV (reference sequence). CDR3 nucleotides: TGTGCCAGCAGTTCCTGGGTCGACCATCAGCCCCAGCATTTT. Its translation: CASSSWVDHQPQHF.

In this sample, this clone turned up once. The chain links TRBV18 to TRBJ1-5; D unresolved. The CDR3 has 15 amino acids. Between the trimmed V and J ends, which lost 5 bases and 5 bases, there was a span of 16 bases. Germline CDR1 KGHSH, CDR2 LQKENI. The CDR3 reads CASSNQTVPDQPQHF. In nucleotides, the CDR3 is TGTGCCAGCTCAAACCAGACCGTTCCTGATCAGCCCCAGCATTTT.

The chain joins TRBV19 to TRBJ1-1; D is ambiguous. There are 14 residues in the CDR3. V was clipped by 4 bases and J by 1 base, with 10 bases between them. CDR1 and CDR2 (germline): LNHDA, SQIVND (reference sequence). CDR3 residues: CASSTHSKNTEAFF. In nucleotides, the CDR3 is TGTGCCAGTAGTACCCACAGTAAGAACACTGAAGCTTTCTTT.

The V gene is TRBV15, the J gene TRBJ1-1; D perhaps matches TRBD1 (5 bases). Germline V CDR1 and CDR2: LNHNV, YYDKDF (reference sequence). CDR3 length: 13 amino acids. The V end was cut by 5 bases, the J end by 7 bases, with 14 bases between. CDR3 in DNA: TGTGCCACCAGCCCTGACAGTCCGGGTGAAGCTTTCTTT. This sequence encodes CATSPDSPGEAFF.